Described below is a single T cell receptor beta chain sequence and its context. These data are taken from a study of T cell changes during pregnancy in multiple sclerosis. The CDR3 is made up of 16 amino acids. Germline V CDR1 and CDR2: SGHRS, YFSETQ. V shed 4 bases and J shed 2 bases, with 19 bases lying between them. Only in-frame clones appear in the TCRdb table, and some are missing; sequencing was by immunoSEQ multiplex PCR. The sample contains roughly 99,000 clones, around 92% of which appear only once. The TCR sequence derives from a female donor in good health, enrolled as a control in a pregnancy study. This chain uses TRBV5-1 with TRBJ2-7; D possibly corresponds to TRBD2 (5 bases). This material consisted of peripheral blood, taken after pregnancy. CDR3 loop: CASSAVSGYYPYEQYF. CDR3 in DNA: TGCGCCAGCAGCGCGGTCAGCGGATATTACCCCTACGAGCAGTACTTC.